This TCR beta chain was captured by sequencing in a study of cytomegalovirus exposure and HLA in healthy donors. Whole-study context: An early data release held 79 million or so unique TCRs from HLA-typed donors.

Germline loops: CDR1 SGDLS, CDR2 YYNGEE. V was trimmed by 4 bases and J by 4 bases, leaving 15 bases between them. This CDR3 is 14 amino acids long. Findings and caveats of the study: Through in vitro validation, a few CMV-associated chains were shown to be specific for CMV antigens. Roughly uniform depth of sequencing across donors was assumed in presence/absence analyses.

As regards this clone: Its antigen is not identified.

The PCR made use of 60 Vbeta and 13 Jbeta primers. Libraries were prepared by immunoSEQ multiplex PCR; TCRdb keeps only in-frame clonotypes and omits some of them. The table lists about 120,000 clones, about 73% of them singletons. While unrecorded immune exposures were likely, the donors were nominally healthy when sampled. Input material: PBMCs. This chain links TRBV9 with TRBJ2-7; no definite D call. The TCR sequence derives from a woman aged 30 to 39 in good health and CMV-seropositive. The DNA of the CDR3 is TGTGCCAGCAGCCCATCAGGTTTGAATTACGAGCAGTACTTC. It translates to CASSPSGLNYEQYF.